Each of the 16 T cell receptor beta chains below was sequenced from the same sample in a study of blood T cells in healthy people across ages. Together with a sample-barcoded 5' primer, a J-beta primer mix was included in a second PCR lasting 7 to 11 cycles. TCRdb fed the 5' RACE reads into MiXCR, producing one record per CDR3 protein. In the table there are 750,000 to 950,000 distinct CDR3 sequences, roughly 28% of which are singletons. These data were also filed under a second study, of T cells of mothers and their children.

The specimen sequenced was blood. These receptors were collected from a middle-aged woman in good health.

This clonotype was detected a few times. CDR3 sequence reads: CSARGSQSGEPQYF. CDR3 nucleotides: TGCAGTGCTAGAGGCTCCCAGAGCGGGGAGCCGCAGTATTTT. The V gene is TRBV20-1, the J gene TRBJ2-3, with 7 nucleotides matching TRBD2. Germline CDR1 reads DFQATT; CDR2 reads SNEGSKA (reference sequence). The CDR3 totals 14 residues. The J segment lost 10 bases and the V segment lost 1 base, leaving 11 bases of the junction unmatched.

The rearrangement uses TRBV28 and TRBJ1-3; D uncertain. V lost 8 bases and J lost 0, with 17 bases in between. The germline V gene has CDR1 MDHEN and CDR2 SYDVKM. The CDR3 length is 16 residues. Here the CDR3 reads CASGNPDDYSGNTIYF. The CDR3 DNA reads TGTGCCAGCGGGAACCCTGACGACTACTCTGGAAACACCATATATTTT. The complete variable domain, with remaining parts taken from reference TRBV28 and TRBJ1-3, reads DVKVTQSSRYLVKRTGEKVFLECVQDMDHENMFWYRQDPGLGLRLIYFSYDVKMKEKGDIPEGYSVSREKKERFSLILESASTNQTSMYLCASGNPDDYSGNTIYFGEGSWLTVV.

In regard to this clonotype: A much larger clone lies one base from this, so it may be a read error. The rearrangement joins TRBV28 to TRBJ2-5; 9 bases fit TRBD1. Germline assignment: CDR1 MDHEN and CDR2 SYDVKM. The CDR3 extends over 17 amino acids. CDR3 sequence reads: CVSSSHNSGTGLETQYF. The CDR3 nucleotides are TGTGTCAGCAGTTCGCACAACTCCGGGACAGGGTTAGAGACCCAGTACTTC.

This clonotype has more than one count but fewer than ten. This chain connects TRBV7-2 to TRBJ2-2, with D perhaps TRBD1 (6 bases). Trimming took 7 bases from V and 0 from J, leaving 6 bases between them. This CDR3 spans 13 amino acids. Germline CDR1 is SGHTA and CDR2 is FQGNSA. This CDR3 is CASTGANTGELFF. The CDR3 bases are TGTGCCAGCACAGGGGCGAACACCGGGGAGCTGTTTTTT. Drawing the rest from reference TRBV7-2 and TRBJ2-2, the complete variable domain is GAGVSQSPSNKVTEKGKDVELRCDPISGHTALYWYRQSLGQGLEFLIYFQGNSAPDKSGLPSDRFSAERTGGSVSTLTIQRTQQEDSAVYLCASTGANTGELFFGEGSRLTVL.

This clonotype has ten or more counts. The chain carries TRBV7-2 and TRBJ2-6, with D tentatively TRBD1 (5 bases). The V end lost 0 bases, the J end lost 0 bases, and 18 bases lay between the germline ends. Germline values: CDR1 SGHTA, CDR2 FQGNSA. This CDR3 spans 20 amino acids. CDR3 sequence: CASSLARPGWGGSGANVLTF. In DNA, the CDR3 is TGTGCCAGCAGCTTAGCTCGGCCAGGGTGGGGTGGCTCTGGGGCCAACGTCCTGACTTTC.

This clonotype came up a few times. The rearrangement links TRBV7-8 to TRBJ2-1; maybe TRBD2 (7 bases). CDR1 is SGHVS and CDR2 is FQNEAQ in the germline V gene. Trimming cost V 4 bases and J 4 bases, with 20 bases left between them. This CDR3 has 17 amino acids. As DNA, the CDR3 is TGTGCCAGCAGCTATGGCGGGGGCCCCACTGTTTACAATGAGCAGTTCTTC. It yields the protein CASSYGGGPTVYNEQFF.

The chain uses TRBV27 and TRBJ1-2; 9 bases are shared with TRBD1. Trimming took 5 bases from V and 4 from J; bases not matched to a gene: 5. The CDR3 is made up of 14 amino acids. Germline CDR1 and CDR2: MNHEY and SMNVEV (reference sequence). CDR3 in DNA: TGTGCCAGCAGTCGGACAGGGGCAGGCTATGGCTACACCTTC. Its translation: CASSRTGAGYGYTF.

V is TRBV2 and J is TRBJ2-3, with a weak D call TRBD2 (5 bases). CDR1 and CDR2 (germline): SNHLY, FYNNEI. V was pared by 3 bases and J by 0 bases, with 13 bases between. The CDR3 covers 16 residues. CDR3 sequence: CASSDGERPSTDTQYF. The CDR3 nucleotides read TGTGCCAGCAGTGATGGAGAGCGGCCAAGCACAGATACGCAGTATTTT.

The chain uses TRBV20-1 and TRBJ1-2; TRBD1 agrees at 7 bases. V dropped 0 bases and J dropped 7; count of bases not matched to a gene: 8. The germline CDR1 and CDR2 sequences are DFQATT and SNEGSKA (reference sequence). The CDR3 runs to 14 residues. The CDR3 is CSARDREGAGGYTF. The CDR3, as DNA: TGCAGTGCTAGAGATCGGGAGGGGGCGGGTGGCTACACCTTC.

This clonotype occurred many times. The chain carries TRBV4-3 and TRBJ1-1; the D gene is possibly TRBD1 (6 bases). Germline lookup yields CDR1 LGHNA and CDR2 YSLEER. The CDR3 covers 15 residues. Trimming took 0 bases from V and 5 from J, leaving 13 bases between them. The CDR3 protein is CASSQDPHQGTEAFF. The CDR3 DNA is TGCGCCAGCAGCCAAGATCCACATCAGGGGACTGAAGCTTTCTTT.

This clonotype was recorded a few times. This rearrangement joins TRBV5-1 to TRBJ2-3; weak D call: TRBD1 (5 bases). With 4 bases removed from V and 2 bases from J, the gap between germline ends came to 14 bases. Germline CDR1 SGHRS, CDR2 YFSETQ. This CDR3 comprises 15 residues. The DNA of the CDR3 is TGCGCCAGCAGCCCCAACGCAGGGAACACAGATACGCAGTATTTT. The encoded protein is CASSPNAGNTDTQYF.

In regard to this clonotype: A read error may be the cause here, since a much bigger clone is one base away. V and J are TRBV20-1 and TRBJ2-4; tentatively, D is TRBD2 (5 bases). This CDR3 has 11 amino acids. Trimming left V 3 bases short and J 13 bases short, with 13 bases between. Germline V CDR1 and CDR2: DFQATT, SNEGSKA (reference sequence). The CDR3 DNA sequence: TGCAGTGCTAGTAGAAGTTGGGAGCAGTACTTC. It codes for CSASRSWEQYF.

This clonotype was detected only a few times. The chain carries TRBV5-5 and TRBJ2-1; weak D call: TRBD2 (5 bases). Germline V gene data show CDR1 as SGHKS and CDR2 as YYEKEE (reference sequence). The CDR3 has 15 amino acids. With 4 bases removed from V and 0 bases from J, the gap between germline ends came to 11 bases. The CDR3 sequence: CASSPEGISYNEQFF. The CDR3 nucleotides are TGTGCCAGCAGCCCAGAGGGTATCTCCTACAATGAGCAGTTCTTC.

V usage is TRBV7-2 and J usage is TRBJ1-6; tentative D call: TRBD1 (6 bases). Deletions cut 0 bases from V and 4 bases from J, with 13 bases between. This CDR3 has 17 residues. Germline CDR1 is SGHTA and CDR2 is FQGNSA. The CDR3 sequence is CASSLASDRLYNSPLHF. The CDR3, as DNA: TGTGCCAGCAGCTTAGCGTCGGACAGATTATATAATTCACCCCTCCACTTT.

This clonotype was seen a few times. The rearrangement links TRBV4-3 to TRBJ2-2, with 11 nucleotides matching TRBD2. CDR1 and CDR2 from the germline V gene are LGHNA and YSLEER. V shed 3 bases and J 7 bases; nucleotides not matched to a gene: 4. This CDR3 has 15 amino acids. CDR3 bases: TGCGCCAGCAGCCACATAGCGGGGGGGAACGGGGAGCTGTTTTTT. Translated: CASSHIAGGNGELFF.

The chain employs TRBV4-3 and TRBJ2-2; 11 bases are shared with TRBD1. Germline trimming cut 5 bases from V and 6 bases from J; bases unmatched to any gene: 11. The CDR3 covers 17 residues. The germline CDR1 and CDR2 sequences are LGHNA and YSLEER. CDR3 residues: CASSVGQGAHLAGELFF. The CDR3 DNA sequence: TGCGCCAGCAGCGTCGGACAGGGGGCACATTTGGCCGGGGAGCTGTTTTTT.